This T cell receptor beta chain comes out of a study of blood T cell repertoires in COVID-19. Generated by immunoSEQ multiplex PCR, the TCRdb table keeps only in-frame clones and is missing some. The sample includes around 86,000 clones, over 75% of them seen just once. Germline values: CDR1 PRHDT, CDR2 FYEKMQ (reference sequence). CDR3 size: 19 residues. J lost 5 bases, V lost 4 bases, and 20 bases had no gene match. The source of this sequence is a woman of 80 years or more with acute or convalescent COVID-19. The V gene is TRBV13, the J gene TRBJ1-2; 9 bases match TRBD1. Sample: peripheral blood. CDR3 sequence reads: CASSSTTPTGGPGLYGYTF. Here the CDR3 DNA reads TGTGCCAGCAGCTCAACAACCCCCACAGGGGGCCCAGGCCTTTATGGCTACACCTTC.